The next 27 T cell receptor beta chains were all read from a single sample in a study of follicular helper T cells after annual influenza vaccination. Time point given: 2014-2015 season, 7 days after vaccination. Profiled with immunoSEQ multiplex PCR; TCRdb holds only in-frame clones, not every one. The sample lists 15,000 or so clones, less than 85% occurring once. The specimen was CXCR5+ CD38- circulating T follicular helper cells from blood, collected 7 days after influenza vaccination. The subset: circulating Tfh, non-naive CD4+CXCR5+PD-1+ (ICOS+CD38+ or ICOS-CD38-). The receptors stem from an adult who received the influenza vaccine.

Regarding this clone: The sample carries other DNA sequences with the same CDR3. V is TRBV18 and J is TRBJ1-1; TRBD1 is a possible D gene (6 bases). Trimming took 2 bases from V and 4 from J, leaving 17 bases between them. The CDR3 sequence is 16 residues long. CDR1 KGHSH and CDR2 LQKENI come from the germline V gene. In DNA, the CDR3 is TGTGCCAGCTCACCATCAAGGACAGATAGGGGCACTGAAGCTTTCTTT. Its protein product is CASSPSRTDRGTEAFF. The complete variable domain, with remaining parts taken from reference TRBV18 and TRBJ1-1, reads NAGVMQNPRHLVRRRGQEARLRCSPMKGHSHVYWYRQLPEEGLKFMVYLQKENIIDESGMPKERFSAEFPKEGPSILRIQQVVRGDSAAYFCASSPSRTDRGTEAFFGQGTRLTVV.

The chain couples TRBV5-1 to TRBJ2-1; D may be TRBD2 (5 bases). This CDR3 is built from 16 residues. Trimming removed 4 bases from V and 7 bases from J, with 21 bases in between. Germline CDR1 SGHRS, CDR2 YFSETQ. The CDR3 nucleotides read TGCGCCAGCAGCCAAGTTCACTACCCCACGGGGAATGAGCAGTTCTTC. As protein: CASSQVHYPTGNEQFF.

The chain carries TRBV5-4 and TRBJ1-1; no firm D call. V was shortened by 2 bases and J by 1 base, with 12 bases between the two germline ends. Looked up from germline, CDR1 is SGHNT and CDR2 is YYREEE (reference sequence). This CDR3 comprises 15 residues. Here the CDR3 DNA reads TGTGCCAGCAGCTTCGCTCATCAGGCGAACACTGAAGCTTTCTTT. Its translation: CASSFAHQANTEAFF.

The rearrangement links TRBV5-1 to TRBJ2-7; TRBD1 agrees at 7 bases. The J call may be in error: the DNA end matches TRBJ2-5 better. Per the germline V gene, CDR1 is SGHRS and CDR2 is YFSETQ. The CDR3 length is 15 residues. CDR3 sequence (DNA): TGCGCCAGCAGCTTGCTGGTGGGACAGCAAGAGACCCAGTACTTC. This codes for CASSLLVGQQETQYF.

The V and J genes are TRBV2 and TRBJ1-1; tentatively, D is TRBD1 (5 bases). The CDR3 is 15 amino acids. V gave up 4 bases and J gave up 0 bases, with 12 bases separating them. CDR1 and CDR2 (germline): SNHLY, FYNNEI. The CDR3 DNA sequence: TGTGCCAGCAGTGTGCGGCAGGGAATGAACACTGAAGCTTTCTTT. As protein: CASSVRQGMNTEAFF.

V gene TRBV11-2 combines with J gene TRBJ2-1; 10 bases map to TRBD2. V lost 4 bases, J lost 7 bases, and 7 bases stayed unmatched. The CDR3 extends over 15 amino acids. Per the germline V gene, CDR1 is SGHAT and CDR2 is FQNNGV. DNA for the CDR3: TGTGCCAGCAGCTCAAGCGGGAGGGCCAGGAATGAGCAGTTCTTC. Protein sequence: CASSSSGRARNEQFF.

The CDR3 DNA reads TGCGCCAGCAGCCGTGGGGACAACTCCTACGAGCAGTACTTC. Amino acids: CASSRGDNSYEQYF. The gene calls are TRBV5-1 and TRBJ2-7, with D possibly TRBD1 on 6 matching bases. This CDR3 contains 14 residues. The germline CDR1 and CDR2 sequences are SGHRS and YFSETQ. The germline V and J ends were trimmed by 4 bases and 0 bases, with 11 bases remaining between them.

V usage is TRBV6-4 and J usage is TRBJ1-1, with unresolved D. The CDR3 has 13 residues. The V gene lost 5 bases and the J gene lost 0 bases, with 7 bases spanning the gap. The germline V gene has CDR1 MRHNA and CDR2 SNTAGT. In DNA, the CDR3 is TGTGCCAGCAGTACTAAGTTGAACACTGAAGCTTTCTTT. This codes for CASSTKLNTEAFF.

The chain employs TRBV10-3 and TRBJ2-3; D might be TRBD2 (6 bases). Germline CDR1 and CDR2: ENHRY and SYGVKD. This CDR3 has 15 residues. V was cut by 6 bases and J by 5 bases, with 18 bases left in between. The CDR3 reads CAISPSGGVVDTQYF. The CDR3 nucleotides are TGTGCCATCAGCCCCTCTGGCGGGGTTGTAGATACGCAGTATTTT.

In DNA, the CDR3 is TGTGCCAGCCGCCGGGGGGTCTCTTACGAGCAGTACTTC. Translating gives CASRRGVSYEQYF. This chain joins TRBV27 and TRBJ2-7; 7 bases align to TRBD2. The V segment lost 8 bases and the J segment 4 bases; nucleotides outside the gene matches: 8. Germline V gene data show CDR1 as MNHEY and CDR2 as SMNVEV (reference sequence). CDR3 length equals 13 residues.

The sample holds one count of this clone. The V gene is TRBV6-1, the J gene TRBJ2-7; D might be TRBD1 (6 bases). CDR1 is MNHNS and CDR2 is SASEGT in the germline V gene. This CDR3 comprises 15 residues. With 6 bases removed from V and 1 base from J, the gap between germline ends came to 16 bases. The CDR3 spells CASSLGAVESYEQYF. The CDR3 bases are TGTGCCAGCAGCTTGGGGGCGGTAGAATCCTACGAGCAGTACTTC.

The sample holds one count of this clone. DNA for the CDR3: TGCGCCAGCAGCTCGAACGACAGGGACGGCTACACCTTC. This gives the protein CASSSNDRDGYTF. The chain is built from TRBV5-1 and TRBJ1-2; 7 bases agree with TRBD1. Germline values: CDR1 SGHRS, CDR2 YFSETQ. Trimming cost V 3 bases and J 8 bases; bases outside gene matches: 7. This CDR3 contains 13 residues.

The gene calls are TRBV19 and TRBJ1-2, with 7 nucleotides matching TRBD1. V was pared by 9 bases and J by 2 bases, with 12 bases of the junction left unmatched. The CDR3 is made up of 15 amino acids. From germline, CDR1 is LNHDA and CDR2 SQIVND (reference sequence). The CDR3 DNA is TGTGCCAGCTCAGGGTGGGGGACAGCCAACTATGGCTACACCTTC. Translating gives CASSGWGTANYGYTF.

The gene calls are TRBV6-1 and TRBJ1-2, with TRBD1 as a possible D gene (6 bases). This CDR3 spans 12 amino acids. V was cut by 8 bases and J by 7 bases, with 14 bases left in between. Germline CDR1 reads MNHNS; CDR2 reads SASEGT. The CDR3 loop is CASGTGSRGYTF. The CDR3 nucleotides read TGTGCCAGCGGCACAGGGTCGCGTGGCTACACCTTC.

The chain uses TRBV30 and TRBJ2-1, with D possibly TRBD1 on 5 matching bases. The CDR3 contains 12 residues. The V end lost 0 bases, the J end lost 10 bases, and 10 bases lay between the germline ends. Per germline, CDR1 GTSNPN and CDR2 SVGIG (reference sequence). CDR3 sequence reads: CAWSVVWGEQFF. CDR3 sequence (DNA): TGTGCCTGGAGTGTAGTCTGGGGCGAGCAGTTCTTC.

The chain recombines TRBV7-2 with TRBJ1-2; 11 bases match TRBD1. V dropped 3 bases and J dropped 6; count of bases not matched to a gene: 9. This CDR3 spans 16 amino acids. The germline V gene encodes CDR1 SGHTA and CDR2 FQGNSA. CDR3 DNA sequence: TGTGCCAGCAGCTTTGGCCCGGGACAGGGGGGCAATGGCTACACCTTC. It specifies CASSFGPGQGGNGYTF.

The chain links TRBV6-5 to TRBJ2-1, with D unresolved. V was cut by 7 bases and J by 9 bases, with 10 bases left in between. The CDR3 covers 11 residues. Germline CDR1 reads MNHEY; CDR2 reads SVGAGI. The CDR3 is CASTFHGEQFF. The CDR3 region has the DNA TGTGCCAGCACCTTCCACGGTGAGCAGTTCTTC.

This clone was picked up a small number of times. The CDR3 region is CASSLAEGEKLFF. Written as DNA, the CDR3 is TGTGCCAGCAGCTTAGCGGAGGGGGAAAAACTGTTTTTT. The gene calls are TRBV7-2 and TRBJ1-4; TRBD1 might be the D (5 bases). The CDR3 runs to 13 residues. Trimming stripped 0 bases from V and 8 bases from J, with 7 bases between. Germline CDR1 and CDR2: SGHTA and FQGNSA.

This clone has only a few counts. CDR3 coding DNA: TGTGCCAGCAGATTCGGGTCCGGGACTCTATCCACCGGGGAGCTGTTTTTT. Translated, it gives CASRFGSGTLSTGELFF. The rearrangement joins TRBV7-6 to TRBJ2-2; D perhaps matches TRBD2 (6 bases). This CDR3 region has 17 residues. CDR1 and CDR2 (germline): SGHVS, FNYEAQ. Between the trimmed V and J ends, which lost 6 bases and 4 bases, there was a span of 21 bases.

This chain uses TRBV6-5 with TRBJ2-7; 8 nucleotides line up with TRBD1. CDR3 length: 15 residues. The V segment lost 7 bases and the J segment 2 bases; nucleotides outside the gene matches: 10. CDR1 MNHEY and CDR2 SVGAGI come from the germline V gene. CDR3 in DNA: TGTGCCAGCAAACAAACCGGGACAGGAACCTACGAGCAGTACTTC. Encoded protein: CASKQTGTGTYEQYF.

V and J are TRBV9 and TRBJ2-3; TRBD2 matches 10 bases. V shed 0 bases, J shed 6 bases, and the junction held 4 bases outside the gene matches. CDR3 length: 15 residues. Germline V lookup: CDR1 SGDLS, CDR2 YYNGEE. For the CDR3, the DNA is TGTGCCAGCAGCGTAGGATCTAGCGGGGGCGATACGCAGTATTTT. Protein product: CASSVGSSGGDTQYF.

This chain links TRBV2 with TRBJ2-7; 11 bases are a match to TRBD2. The germline CDR1 and CDR2 sequences are SNHLY and FYNNEI. CDR3 length: 16 residues. J lost 2 bases, V lost 0 bases, and 3 bases had no gene match. The CDR3 sequence: CASSEATSGNPYEQYF. The CDR3 nucleotides read TGTGCCAGCAGTGAAGCGACTAGCGGGAATCCCTACGAGCAGTACTTC.

The V and J genes are TRBV18 and TRBJ1-4, with 7 bases lining up with TRBD1. Germline V gene data show CDR1 as KGHSH and CDR2 as LQKENI. Trimming removed 6 bases from V and 3 bases from J; junction bases left unmatched: 7. The CDR3 runs to 15 residues. In nucleotides, the CDR3 is TGTGCCAGCTCGCTTGCGACAGGGTCTAATGAAAAACTGTTTTTT. Translated, it gives CASSLATGSNEKLFF.

This clone occurred a few times. The chain combines TRBV13 with TRBJ2-1, with a weak D call TRBD1 (5 bases). Between the trimmed V and J ends, which lost 5 bases and 5 bases, there was a span of 19 bases. Germline CDR1 and CDR2: PRHDT and FYEKMQ (reference sequence). CDR3 length equals 16 residues. CDR3 DNA sequence: TGTGCCAGCAGCCAACGGAGACAGCTCACCCACAATGAGCAGTTCTTC. It specifies CASSQRRQLTHNEQFF.

This chain links TRBV15 with TRBJ2-1, with 10 nucleotides matching TRBD2. The CDR3 runs 21 residues. Germline lookup yields CDR1 LNHNV and CDR2 YYDKDF (reference sequence). V trimming: 0 bases; J trimming: 3 bases; junction bases outside the gene matches: 17. The CDR3 region is CATSRDERQGKAGGRYNEQFF. CDR3 in DNA: TGTGCCACCAGCAGAGATGAGCGCCAGGGAAAAGCGGGGGGGCGCTACAATGAGCAGTTCTTC.

This clone was picked up one time. The rearrangement joins TRBV5-1 to TRBJ2-2; 10 bases fit TRBD2. The CDR3 contains 17 residues. The junction had 7 bases not matched to a gene; V was cut back by 1 base and J by 4 bases. The V gene's germline CDR1 is SGHRS and CDR2 YFSETQ. The CDR3 sequence: CASSLSVSGRGTGELFF. CDR3 sequence (DNA): TGCGCCAGCAGCTTGTCCGTAAGCGGGAGGGGCACCGGGGAGCTGTTTTTT. Variable domain in full (rest from reference TRBV5-1 and TRBJ2-2): KAGVTQTPRYLIKTRGQQVTLSCSPISGHRSVSWYQQTPGQGLQFLFEYFSETQRNKGNFPGRFSGRQFSNSRSEMNVSTLELGDSALYLCASSLSVSGRGTGELFFGEGSRLTVL.

The rearrangement links TRBV5-1 to TRBJ1-2; 7 bases line up with TRBD1. Germline trimming cut 0 bases from V and 4 bases from J; bases unmatched to any gene: 9. CDR3 size: 16 residues. Germline CDR1 reads SGHRS; CDR2 reads YFSETQ. CDR3 protein: CASSLEGGRLSYGYTF. The CDR3 DNA sequence: TGCGCCAGCAGCTTGGAAGGGGGCAGGTTGAGCTATGGCTACACCTTC.